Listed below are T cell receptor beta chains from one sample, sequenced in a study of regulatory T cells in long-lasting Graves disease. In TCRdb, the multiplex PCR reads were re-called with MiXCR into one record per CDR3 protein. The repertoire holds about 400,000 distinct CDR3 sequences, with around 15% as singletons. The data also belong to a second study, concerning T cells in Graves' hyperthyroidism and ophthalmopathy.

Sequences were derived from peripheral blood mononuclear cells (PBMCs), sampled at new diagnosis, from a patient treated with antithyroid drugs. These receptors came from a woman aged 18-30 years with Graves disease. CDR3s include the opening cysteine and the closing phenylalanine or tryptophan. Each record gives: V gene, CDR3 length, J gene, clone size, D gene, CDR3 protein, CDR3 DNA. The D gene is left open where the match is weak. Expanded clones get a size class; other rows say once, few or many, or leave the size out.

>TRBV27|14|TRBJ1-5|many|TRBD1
CASSLQGAYQPQHF
TGTGCCAGCAGTCTACAGGGGGCATATCAGCCCCAGCATTTT
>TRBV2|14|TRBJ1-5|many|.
CASTPLNSNQPQHF
TGTGCCAGCACCCCTCTCAATAGCAATCAGCCCCAGCATTTT
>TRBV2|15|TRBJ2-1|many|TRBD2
CASSAGAGGGNEQFF
TGTGCCAGCAGTGCGGGAGCGGGGGGGGGCAATGAGCAGTTCTTC
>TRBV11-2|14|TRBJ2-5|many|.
CASSFGRRVETQYF
TGTGCCAGCAGCTTCGGCAGGCGCGTGGAGACCCAGTACTTC
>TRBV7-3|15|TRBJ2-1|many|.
CASSSSGSGSNEQFF
TGTGCCAGCAGCTCCTCCGGGAGCGGGTCCAATGAGCAGTTCTTC
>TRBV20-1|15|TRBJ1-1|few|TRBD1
CSARDSARGGPQAFF
TGCAGTGCTAGAGACTCGGCCAGGGGGGGACCGCAGGCTTTCTTT
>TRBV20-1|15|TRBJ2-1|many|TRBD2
CSARVLSGMDNEQFF
TGCAGTGCTAGAGTCCTTAGCGGGATGGACAATGAGCAGTTCTTC
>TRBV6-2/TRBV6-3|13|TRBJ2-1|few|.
CASRVGPPNEQFF
TGTGCCAGCAGGGTGGGGCCCCCCAATGAGCAGTTCTTC
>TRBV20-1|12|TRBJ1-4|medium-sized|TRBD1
CSARTGVEKLFF
TGCAGTGCTAGGACAGGGGTTGAAAAACTGTTTTTT
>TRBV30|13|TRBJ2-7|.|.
CASTRGTAYEQYF
TGTGCCTCTACTCGAGGTACAGCCTACGAGCAGTACTTC
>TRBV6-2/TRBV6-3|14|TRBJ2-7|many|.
CASSYSVRRNEQYF
TGTGCCAGCAGTTATTCGGTCAGGCGGAACGAGCAGTACTTC
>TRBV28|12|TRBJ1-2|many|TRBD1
CASLTGNNGYTF
TGTGCCAGTTTGACAGGGAATAATGGCTACACCTTC
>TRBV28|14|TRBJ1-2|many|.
CASITTGISYGYTF
TGTGCCAGCATCACCACAGGGATTAGCTATGGCTACACCTTC
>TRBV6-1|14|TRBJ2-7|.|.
CASGPGLRAYEQYF
TGTGCCAGCGGTCCGGGTCTCCGGGCCTACGAGCAGTACTTC
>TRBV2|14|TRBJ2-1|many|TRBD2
CALYGVAGGDEQFF
TGTGCCCTCTATGGGGTAGCGGGAGGGGATGAGCAGTTCTTC
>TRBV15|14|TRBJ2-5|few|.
CATSRTRRQETQYF
TGTGCCACCAGCAGGACTAGAAGACAAGAGACCCAGTACTTC
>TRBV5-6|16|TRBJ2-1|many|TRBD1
CASSLNRGLGYNEQFF
TGTGCCAGCAGCTTGAACAGGGGGCTAGGGTACAATGAGCAGTTCTTC
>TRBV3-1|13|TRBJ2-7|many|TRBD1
CASSHGTGREQYF
TGTGCCAGCAGCCACGGGACAGGGCGGGAGCAGTACTTC
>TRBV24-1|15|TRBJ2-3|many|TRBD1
CATRETGDVADTQYF
TGTGCCACCAGGGAGACAGGGGATGTCGCGGATACGCAGTATTTT
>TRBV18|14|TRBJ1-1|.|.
CASSPNLVLAEAFF
TGTGCCAGCTCACCAAATTTAGTCCTTGCCGAAGCTTTCTTT
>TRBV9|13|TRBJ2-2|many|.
CASSVQNTGELFF
TGTGCCAGCAGCGTACAGAACACCGGGGAGCTGTTTTTT
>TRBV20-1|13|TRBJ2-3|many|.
CSARDSAVPTQYF
TGCAGTGCTAGGGATAGCGCTGTTCCTACGCAGTATTTT
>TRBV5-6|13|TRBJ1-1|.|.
CASRPGTNTEAFF
TGTGCCAGCAGACCGGGGACGAACACTGAAGCTTTCTTT
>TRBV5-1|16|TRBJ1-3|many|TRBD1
CASSGGQADSGNTIYF
TGCGCCAGCAGCGGAGGACAGGCCGACTCTGGAAACACCATATATTTT
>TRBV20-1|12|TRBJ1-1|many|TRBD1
CSAGQVNTEAFF
TGCAGTGCTGGACAGGTGAACACTGAAGCTTTCTTT
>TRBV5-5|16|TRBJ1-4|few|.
CASSLEPYATNEKLFF
TGCGCCAGCAGCTTAGAGCCCTATGCAACTAATGAAAAACTGTTTTTT
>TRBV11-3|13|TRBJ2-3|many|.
CASSLLDTDTQYF
TGTGCCAGCAGCTTGCTAGATACAGATACGCAGTATTTT
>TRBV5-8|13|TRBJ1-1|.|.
CASSLPPTTEAFF
TGTGCCAGCAGCTTGCCTCCTACGACTGAAGCTTTCTTT
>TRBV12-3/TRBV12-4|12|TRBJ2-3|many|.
CASRNEADTQYF
TGTGCCAGCAGAAACGAAGCAGATACGCAGTATTTT
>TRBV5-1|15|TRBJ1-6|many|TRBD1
CASSPDRGVNSPLHF
TGTGCCAGCAGCCCGGACAGGGGGGTCAATTCACCCCTCCACTTT
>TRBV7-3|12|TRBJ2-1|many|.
CASSHPEGEQFF
TGTGCCAGCAGCCACCCCGAGGGTGAGCAGTTCTTC